This T cell receptor beta chain was recovered during a study of blood T cell repertoires in COVID-19. Study-level information: The United States, Italy and Spain supplied acute and convalescent COVID-19 samples. T cells, B-cell-depleted T cells, or PBMCs supplied cDNA or gDNA.

The CDR3 length is 17 residues. V lost 4 bases, J lost 2 bases, and 12 bases stayed unmatched. Germline V gives CDR1 SGHTA, CDR2 FQGNSA. As processed by the authors: Using reference gene primer amplification, nucleated cell counts were estimated. The data were produced by immunoSEQ multiplex PCR, yet TCRdb's version contains in-frame clones alone and is incomplete. D and trimming come from the DNA, and the V and J calls and clone size come from that table. The profile shows some 130,000 clones, approximately 70% of them singletons. This receptor was obtained from a woman in her sixties or seventies with acute or convalescent COVID-19. V usage is TRBV7-2 and J usage is TRBJ2-3, with TRBD2 matching 7 bases. The material sequenced was peripheral blood. In nucleotides, the CDR3 is TGTGCCAGCAGCTCTCGACAGAAGCGGGGATACACAGATACGCAGTATTTT. The encoded protein is CASSSRQKRGYTDTQYF.